This T cell receptor beta chain was documented in a study of blood T cells in healthy people across ages. V was pared by 3 bases and J by 2 bases, with 11 bases between. Germline V gene sequence: CDR1 LGHDT, CDR2 YNNKEL (reference sequence). The CDR3 loop spans 15 amino acids. Donors each provided about 9.5 milliliters of peripheral blood. A J-beta primer mix and a sample-barcoded 5' primer were used in a second PCR of roughly 6 to 11 cycles. Every individual sample yielded 2.5 million or more paired-end reads (each containing CDR3). MiXCR, run by TCRdb on the 5' RACE reads, gives a single entry per CDR3 protein. The sample carries about 1.5 million distinct CDR3 sequences, roughly two fifths recorded once.

The genes are TRBV3-1 and TRBJ2-4, with D possibly being TRBD1 (5 bases). The sequence was collected from a woman between 18 and 29 years old in good health. Material: blood. The CDR3 nucleotides are TGTGCCAGCAGCCAGCTACAGGCCCCCAAAAACATTCAGTACTTC. Its protein product is CASSQLQAPKNIQYF.